The 15 T cell receptor beta chains below come from one sample, sequenced in a study of technical replicates of blood from several donors. The table came from immunoSEQ multiplex PCR; TCRdb's copy has only in-frame clones and leaves some out. The table lists more than 65,000 clones, about 90% of them singletons. Material for sequencing was PBMCs. The receptors derive from a human donor in good health. Some clones in this sample may be carry-over from other donors' samples.

The CDR3 spells CASSNSGFGYTF. The CDR3 DNA reads as TGTGCCAGCAGCAACTCGGGGTTTGGCTACACCTTC. The chain is built from TRBV16 and TRBJ1-2; no clear D gene. The CDR3 extends over 12 amino acids. V gave up 5 bases and J gave up 7 bases, with 11 bases separating them. CDR1 and CDR2 from the germline V gene are KGHSY and FQNENV.

CDR3 bases: TGTGCCAGCAACTCCTGGACAGACCAAAACATTCAGTACTTC. It translates to CASNSWTDQNIQYF. This chain uses TRBV6-6 with TRBJ2-4, with D possibly matching TRBD1 (6 bases). CDR1 MNHNY and CDR2 SVGAGI come from the germline V gene (reference sequence). V gave up 7 bases and J gave up 5 bases, with 15 bases separating them. This CDR3 has 14 residues.

This chain links TRBV5-5 with TRBJ2-1; no clear D. This CDR3 comprises 13 residues. The germline gives CDR1 SGHKS, CDR2 YYEKEE (reference sequence). Trimming stripped 2 bases from V and 4 bases from J, with 7 bases between. CDR3 amino acids: CASSFQVYNEQFF. CDR3 bases: TGTGCCAGCAGCTTCCAGGTTTACAATGAGCAGTTCTTC. The whole variable domain, filled in from reference TRBV5-5 and TRBJ2-1, reads DAGVTQSPTHLIKTRGQQVTLRCSPISGHKSVSWYQQVLGQGPQFIFQYYEKEERGRGNFPDRFSARQFPNYSSELNVNALLLGDSALYLCASSFQVYNEQFFGPGTRLTVL.

The J gene is TRBJ2-1, the V gene TRBV4-1; perhaps TRBD1 as D (5 bases). Germline V lookup: CDR1 MGHRA, CDR2 YSYEKL. This CDR3 region has 16 residues. Trimming cost V 2 bases and J 8 bases, with 19 bases left between them. The CDR3 spells CASSQRLVTSRDEQFF. CDR3 nucleotide sequence: TGCGCCAGCAGCCAACGCCTCGTGACGTCCAGGGATGAGCAGTTCTTC.

The rearrangement joins TRBV6-6 to TRBJ2-1, with 7 nucleotides matching TRBD2. Germline CDR1 and CDR2: MNHNY and SVGAGI (reference sequence). The V and J ends lost 2 bases and 5 bases, in that order; junction bases with no gene match: 6. This CDR3 is 15 amino acids long. The CDR3 sequence is CASSYGGSGNNEQFF. In DNA form, the CDR3 reads TGTGCCAGCAGTTACGGGGGGAGCGGGAACAATGAGCAGTTCTTC.

The rearrangement joins TRBV5-1 to TRBJ1-4; 7 bases are a match to TRBD1. The V gene's germline CDR1 is SGHRS and CDR2 YFSETQ. The CDR3 loop spans 16 amino acids. J lost 0 bases, V lost 4 bases, and 6 bases had no gene match. The CDR3 loop is CASSPGQVATNEKLFF. The CDR3 DNA follows: TGCGCCAGCAGCCCAGGACAGGTGGCAACTAATGAAAAACTGTTTTTT.

CDR3 residues: CASSTGTGRGELFF. CDR3 bases: TGTGCCAGCAGCACCGGGACAGGGCGCGGGGAGCTGTTTTTT. The J gene is TRBJ2-2, the V gene TRBV7-9; TRBD1 matches at 9 bases. This CDR3 is built from 14 residues. V lost 5 bases and J lost 7; bases outside the gene matches: 5. Germline V lookup: CDR1 SEHNR, CDR2 FQNEAQ (reference sequence).

This sequence joins TRBV6-5 and TRBJ2-3; 7 bases are shared with TRBD1. Germline CDR1 is MNHEY and CDR2 is SVGAGI. V was clipped by 2 bases and J by 5 bases; unmatched bases: 7. The CDR3 has 15 residues. CDR3 in DNA: TGTGCCAGCAGTTACAGAAGGGGGCGCTTAGATACGCAGTATTTT. It encodes CASSYRRGRLDTQYF.

The V and J genes are TRBV4-3 and TRBJ1-5; TRBD1 matches 7 bases. The germline V gene encodes CDR1 LGHNA and CDR2 YSLEER. The CDR3 sequence is 15 residues long. The V and J ends lost 4 bases and 4 bases, in that order; junction bases with no gene match: 7. CDR3 in DNA: TGCGCCAGCAGCCTCACAGGGGAATCTAATCAGCCCCAGCATTTT. It is translated as CASSLTGESNQPQHF.

The V call is TRBV7-2, the J call TRBJ2-5; 8 positions agree with TRBD2. This CDR3 region has 15 residues. Unmatched junction bases numbered 7, after V lost 2 bases and J lost 5 bases. Per the germline V gene, CDR1 is SGHTA and CDR2 is FQGNSA. The chain's CDR3 is CASSLNSGVRETQYF. CDR3 nucleotide sequence: TGTGCCAGCAGCTTAAATAGCGGGGTTCGTGAGACCCAGTACTTC.

This chain joins TRBV2 and TRBJ1-4; maybe TRBD1 (5 bases). The germline V gene encodes CDR1 SNHLY and CDR2 FYNNEI. Trimming cost V 1 base and J 8 bases, with 14 bases left between them. This CDR3 is built from 15 residues. CDR3 loop: CASSEVRGSQEKLFF. CDR3 bases: TGTGCCAGCAGTGAAGTAAGGGGTTCACAAGAAAAACTGTTTTTT.

The chain employs TRBV18 and TRBJ1-3, with D unresolved. Deletions cut 0 bases from V and 0 bases from J, with 6 bases between. CDR1 and CDR2 (germline): KGHSH, LQKENI. The CDR3 is 15 residues long. The CDR3 DNA reads as TGTGCCAGCTCACCACCGGCCACCTCTGGAAACACCATATATTTT. It specifies CASSPPATSGNTIYF. The full variable domain, rest sourced from reference TRBV18 and TRBJ1-3, is NAGVMQNPRHLVRRRGQEARLRCSPMKGHSHVYWYRQLPEEGLKFMVYLQKENIIDESGMPKERFSAEFPKEGPSILRIQQVVRGDSAAYFCASSPPATSGNTIYFGEGSWLTVV.

The chain employs TRBV7-2 and TRBJ2-3, with D maybe TRBD2 (7 bases). Germline values: CDR1 SGHTA, CDR2 FQGNSA. The germline V and J ends were trimmed by 2 bases and 5 bases, with 23 bases remaining between them. The CDR3 consists of 18 residues. In nucleotides, the CDR3 is TGTGCCAGCAGCTTAAGGGGAGGGGGGAGGCTCAATGAAGATACGCAGTATTTT. The encoded protein is CASSLRGGGRLNEDTQYF.

V is TRBV5-4 and J is TRBJ2-3; 13 positions match TRBD2. The trim removed 4 bases at V and 1 base at J, leaving 6 bases unmatched. The CDR3 loop spans 17 amino acids. Germline CDR1 and CDR2: SGHNT and YYREEE (reference sequence). As DNA, the CDR3 is TGTGCCAGCAGCCTCAGGACTAGCGGGAGAGGCACAGATACGCAGTATTTT. Protein product: CASSLRTSGRGTDTQYF. Full variable domain (missing parts from reference TRBV5-4 and TRBJ2-3): ETGVTQSPTHLIKTRGQQVTLRCSSQSGHNTVSWYQQALGQGPQFIFQYYREEENGRGNFPPRFSGLQFPNYSSELNVNALELDDSALYLCASSLRTSGRGTDTQYFGPGTRLTVL.

This clone has only a few counts. The chain couples TRBV2 to TRBJ2-7; D remains unclear. Germline V lookup: CDR1 SNHLY, CDR2 FYNNEI. The CDR3 is 11 amino acids. Trimming pared 1 base from V and 6 bases from J, leaving 4 bases between. Here the CDR3 reads CASSEDGEQYF. The DNA of the CDR3 is TGTGCCAGCAGTGAAGACGGCGAGCAGTACTTC.